Listed below are T cell receptor beta chains from one sample, sequenced in a study of blood T cell repertoires in COVID-19. Sequenced by immunoSEQ multiplex PCR; TCRdb stores in-frame clones only, minus some. The data contain approximately 15,000 clones, 80% to 85% of them singletons. Material: peripheral blood. All receptors come from a man aged 50-59 years with active COVID-19. The CDR3 runs from the conserved cysteine through the conserved F or W. The D gene is left open where the match is weak. The size field is filled for only some rows; it gives once, few, many or a size class.

CDR3 | DNA | size | J | D | V
CASSPETKSNEQFF | TGTGCCAGCAGCCCCGAGACTAAAAGCAATGAGCAGTTCTTC | few | TRBJ2-1 | NA | TRBV13
CASSQDAGEETQYF | TGTGCCAGCAGTCAGGATGCGGGGGAAGAGACCCAGTACTTC | once | TRBJ2-5 | TRBD2 | TRBV6-5
CASSQVDRGQETQYF | TGTGCCAGCTCACAAGTGGACAGGGGCCAAGAGACCCAGTACTTC | NA | TRBJ2-5 | TRBD1 | TRBV18
CASTGAGHGSPLHF | TGTGCCAGCACCGGTGCGGGTCATGGTTCACCCCTCCACTTT | NA | TRBJ1-6 | NA | TRBV5-6
CASSFPGTGDLSYEQYF | TGCGCCAGCAGCTTCCCCGGGACAGGGGATCTCTCCTACGAGCAGTACTTC | NA | TRBJ2-7 | TRBD1 | TRBV5-1
CASSEGHVWGTNEKLFF | TGTGCCAGCAGTGAAGGCCATGTGTGGGGCACTAATGAAAAACTGTTTTTT | NA | TRBJ1-4 | NA | TRBV25-1
CASSLGGTSYEQYF | TGTGCCAGCAGTTTGGGGGGGACTAGCTACGAGCAGTACTTC | NA | TRBJ2-7 | TRBD2 | TRBV27
CASSLDLARPSTDTQYF | TGTGCCAGCAGCTTGGACCTTGCGCGGCCTAGCACAGATACGCAGTATTTT | NA | TRBJ2-3 | NA | TRBV5-6
CASSGTGYNQPQHF | TGTGCCAGCAGCGGGACAGGGTACAATCAGCCCCAGCATTTT | once | TRBJ1-5 | TRBD1 | TRBV2
CATSDCPVGRAADEQYF | TGTGCCACCAGTGATTGCCCCGTTGGGAGGGCAGCGGACGAGCAGTACTTC | NA | TRBJ2-7 | TRBD2 | TRBV24-1
CASRTLGRTDTQYF | TGTGCCAGCAGGACCTTGGGGCGTACAGATACGCAGTATTTT | once | TRBJ2-3 | NA | TRBV27
CASSSPGQPGQETQYF | TGTGCCAGCAGCTCCCCGGGACAGCCGGGACAAGAGACCCAGTACTTC | once | TRBJ2-5 | TRBD1 | TRBV27
CASSTPNSAGTGRSGELFF | TGTGCCAGCAGTACCCCGAACAGCGCCGGGACAGGGAGATCCGGGGAGCTGTTTTTT | NA | TRBJ2-2 | TRBD1 | TRBV7-6
CASSLEGGSPTDTQYF | TGTGCCAGCAGCTTAGAAGGGGGCTCCCCCACAGATACGCAGTATTTT | NA | TRBJ2-3 | TRBD1 | TRBV7-8
CASSPIPRLAGGRGSYNEQFF | TGTGCCAGCAGCCCGATCCCCAGACTAGCGGGAGGGCGGGGCTCCTACAATGAGCAGTTCTTC | NA | TRBJ2-1 | TRBD2 | TRBV13
CASSLVVSANEQFF | TGTGCCAGCAGCTTAGTTGTTAGCGCAAATGAGCAGTTCTTC | NA | TRBJ2-1 | NA | TRBV7-9
CASFPKPRECGTDTQYF | TGTGCCAGCTTCCCTAAACCCCGGGAGTGCGGCACAGATACGCAGTATTTT | NA | TRBJ2-3 | NA | TRBV18
CASSQDNGGAQFF | TGTGCCAGCAGCCAAGATAACGGGGGAGCGCAGTTCTTC | few | TRBJ2-1 | NA | TRBV14
CASSFAHNNEQFF | TGTGCCAGCAGCTTCGCGCATAACAATGAGCAGTTCTTC | NA | TRBJ2-1 | NA | TRBV5-6
CASSRRDRSSYNEQFF | TGTGCCAGCAGCCGGAGGGACCGAAGCTCCTACAATGAGCAGTTCTTC | NA | TRBJ2-1 | NA | TRBV3-1/TRBV3-2
CASSSETGVEETQYF | TGTGCCAGCAGCTCGGAGACAGGGGTTGAAGAGACCCAGTACTTC | NA | TRBJ2-5 | TRBD1 | TRBV7-8
CASSLGNYGYTF | TGTGCCAGCAGTTTGGGCAACTATGGCTACACCTTC | once | TRBJ1-2 | NA | TRBV12-3/TRBV12-4
CASSVSGEGYNEQFF | TGTGCCAGCAGCGTGTCGGGAGAGGGGTACAATGAGCAGTTCTTC | NA | TRBJ2-1 | NA | TRBV27
CASSIASYNEQFF | TGTGCCAGCAGCATCGCTAGCTACAATGAGCAGTTCTTC | NA | TRBJ2-1 | NA | TRBV28
CASSLGRQRTYEQYF | TGTGCCAGCAGCTTAGGGAGACAGAGAACCTACGAGCAGTACTTC | NA | TRBJ2-7 | NA | TRBV7-8
CASSFGNTGELFF | TGTGCCAGCAGCTTCGGGAACACCGGGGAGCTGTTTTTT | NA | TRBJ2-2 | NA | TRBV13
CASSSQAGGRYNEQFF | TGCGCCAGCAGCTCACAAGCGGGAGGTAGATACAATGAGCAGTTCTTC | NA | TRBJ2-1 | TRBD2 | TRBV5-1
CASSLVTYSNIQYF | TGTGCCAGCAGCTTAGTCACCTACAGTAACATTCAGTACTTC | NA | TRBJ2-4 | NA | TRBV11-2
CASSLGMGGVETQYF | TGTGCCAGCAGCTTAGGCATGGGAGGGGTGGAGACCCAGTACTTC | NA | TRBJ2-5 | TRBD2 | TRBV7-2
CSVRTGAREKLFF | TGCAGCGTCCGGACAGGGGCCCGTGAAAAACTGTTTTTT | NA | TRBJ1-4 | TRBD1 | TRBV29-1
CASSLVGIAGNNEQFF | TGTGCCAGCAGCTTAGTCGGGATAGCGGGGAACAATGAGCAGTTCTTC | NA | TRBJ2-1 | TRBD2 | TRBV7-6
CASSLAQGYGYTF | TGTGCCAGCAGCTTAGCCCAGGGCTATGGCTACACCTTC | few | TRBJ1-2 | NA | TRBV7-9
CATSNGGRGGELFF | TGTGCCACCAGCAATGGCGGGAGGGGAGGGGAGCTGTTTTTT | many | TRBJ2-2 | TRBD2 | TRBV15
CATSRVSTDTQYF | TGTGCCACCAGCAGAGTAAGCACAGATACGCAGTATTTT | NA | TRBJ2-3 | NA | TRBV15
CASSLEDRPYEQYF | TGCGCCAGCAGCTTGGAGGACAGACCCTACGAGCAGTACTTC | NA | TRBJ2-7 | NA | TRBV5-1
CAWTESYRSSQETQYF | TGTGCCTGGACCGAGTCTTATCGGTCGTCCCAAGAGACCCAGTACTTC | NA | TRBJ2-5 | NA | TRBV30
CASSSPTGPGGEQYF | TGTGCCAGCAGCTCTCCGACCGGACCCGGAGGCGAGCAGTACTTC | NA | TRBJ2-7 | NA | TRBV7-9
CASSLLDRGLDYTF | TGTGCCAGCAGCTTATTGGACAGGGGGCTTGACTACACCTTC | NA | TRBJ1-2 | TRBD1 | TRBV7-8
CASNRLAGGPYKDEQYF | TGTGCCAGCAATCGGCTAGCGGGAGGGCCGTATAAGGACGAGCAGTACTTC | NA | TRBJ2-7 | TRBD2 | TRBV2
CASGTGFGTEAFF | TGTGCCAGCGGGACAGGGTTTGGCACTGAAGCTTTCTTT | NA | TRBJ1-1 | TRBD1 | TRBV6-5
CASSERQGGVRELFF | TGTGCCAGCAGTGAGAGGCAGGGCGGAGTCCGGGAGCTGTTTTTT | NA | TRBJ2-2 | NA | TRBV2
CASSSYSNQPQHF | TGTGCCAGCAGTTCCTACAGCAATCAGCCCCAGCATTTT | NA | TRBJ1-5 | NA | TRBV12-3/TRBV12-4
CASKLGLAADEQYF | TGTGCCAGCAAGCTCGGACTAGCGGCCGACGAGCAGTACTTC | NA | TRBJ2-7 | TRBD2 | TRBV28
CASRLEQGVYGYTF | TGTGCCAGCAGATTAGAACAGGGCGTCTATGGCTACACCTTC | NA | TRBJ1-2 | NA | TRBV7-9
CASSADGGETQYF | TGTGCCAGCAGCGCGGACGGGGGAGAGACCCAGTACTTC | NA | TRBJ2-5 | NA | TRBV9
CASSPETGNEQFF | TGTGCCAGCAGCCCAGAGACGGGGAATGAGCAGTTCTTC | NA | TRBJ2-1 | NA | TRBV5-4
CASSLNLYVYSYNEQFF | TGTGCCAGCAGCTTAAACCTCTACGTGTACTCCTACAATGAGCAGTTCTTC | NA | TRBJ2-1 | NA | TRBV7-2
CASSDWRTAPHGLFF | TGTGCCAGCAGTGATTGGAGGACAGCCCCTCACGGACTGTTTTTT | hyperexpanded | TRBJ1-4 | NA | TRBV6-1
CAISEGDTGYEQYF | TGTGCCATCAGTGAAGGGGACACTGGCTACGAGCAGTACTTC | NA | TRBJ2-7 | NA | TRBV10-3
CASRGDRGIGNQPQHF | TGTGCCAGCAGGGGGGACAGGGGGATAGGCAATCAGCCCCAGCATTTT | NA | TRBJ1-5 | TRBD1 | TRBV2
CASSVTSGLTDTEAFF | TGTGCCAGCAGCGTCACGTCGGGACTTACGGACACTGAAGCTTTCTTT | NA | TRBJ1-1 | NA | TRBV9
CSASTDIGYGYTF | TGCAGCGCAAGTACGGACATCGGCTATGGCTACACCTTC | NA | TRBJ1-2 | NA | TRBV29-1
CASSLRQGQETQYF | TGCGCCAGCAGCTTGCGACAGGGGCAAGAGACCCAGTACTTC | NA | TRBJ2-5 | TRBD1 | TRBV5-1
CASREGLAGVETQYF | TGTGCCAGCAGGGAGGGACTAGCGGGAGTGGAGACCCAGTACTTC | NA | TRBJ2-5 | TRBD2 | TRBV6-5
CASSHPTGYQETQYF | TGCGCCAGCAGCCACCCGACAGGGTACCAAGAGACCCAGTACTTC | NA | TRBJ2-5 | TRBD1 | TRBV4-1